Detailed here is one T cell receptor (beta chain). Its antigen has not been determined. Base qualities are not recorded, but no much larger clone differs from it by a single base. TCRbeta CDR3 regions were amplified from genomic DNA by means of the immunoSEQ Assay, a bias-controlled multiplex PCR. The study's own analysis went as follows. The number of nucleated cells in each sample was estimated from the amplification of reference gene primers within the assay. To quantify the absolute abundance of each unique TCRbeta CDR3 rearrangement, sequence reads were collapsed and filtered. For each sample, productive Simpson clonality was calculated by taking the square root of Simpson's diversity index across productive rearrangements. TCRdb stores this immuneACCESS table with in-frame sequences only. Part of the clones is absent; in the studies checked, under half of the shortfall reflects unresolved V genes, and no reason is known for the rest. V and J calls and clone size are as listed in that table; D and trimming were resolved from the DNA. For this sample the table gives around 310,000 clones, of which around nine tenths were detected only once. The top ten constitute roughly a tenth of the sample.

The sample belongs to a study of blood T cell repertoires in COVID-19 (TCRdb year 2020). For context, the study as a whole: Collaborator samples came from the United States, Italy and Spain and covered acute and convalescent phases of COVID-19. The dataset comprised deeply sampled blood TCRbeta repertoires from subjects exposed to, actively infected with, or recovered from COVID-19. Where HLA class I and class II types were available, the types were taken from metadata supplied by the sample provider, not from assay-based typing. Nearly every sample came with metadata listing a de-identified subject ID, COVID-19 status, age in years and sex. A freely available public database, intended as a resource for researchers studying the immune response to SARS-CoV-2, is where the repertoires were released. The samples were drawn from the first 160 participants of the ongoing ImmuneRACE study and from over a thousand subjects provided by 6 global collaborators. The prospective study material was composed of cDNA or gDNA derived from T cells, B-cell-depleted T cells, or PBMCs. Study-wide conclusions, independent of this receptor: Clinical and demographic metadata were provided uncurated, with the amount varying by source and participant.

Participants in the prospective study were enrolled through a virtual design, were aged roughly 18 to 90 years, and lived in approximately 24 United States geographic areas. In the prospective study, participants were assigned to cohorts based on the clinical history participants reported in a screening survey and a study questionnaire. Recovered participants in ImmuneRACE Cohort 3 were defined by two consecutive negative NP/OP PCR tests, clearance by a healthcare professional, or resolution of symptoms. Each participant in the prospective study had whole blood, serum and a nasopharyngeal or oropharyngeal swab collected by mobile phlebotomists. Prospective study participants could optionally give additional blood draws and questionnaires over an approximately 2-month period. Before DNA extraction, prospective study blood samples were shipped either frozen or at room temperature. Clipping removes 0 bases from V and 8 bases from J, with 6 as the unmatched junction base count. Including the terminal cysteine and phenylalanine, the CDR3 comprises 16 residues. Only the CDR3 region is kept as DNA, spanning 48 bases read in frame from base 1. CDR1 and CDR2, per the germline V gene, are SGHRS and YFSETQ.

The chain joins TRBV5-1 to TRBJ2-1, and TRBD1 matches 12 of the central bases. The clonotype originates from a woman aged 30 to 39 who had recovered from COVID-19. The sample comprised PBMCs or T cells enriched from blood (not recorded which). The bases are TGCGCCAGCAGCTTGGATGGGACAGGGGGCAGGGATGAGCAGTTCTTC. This encodes CASSLDGTGGRDEQFF.